This entry lists 20 T cell receptor beta chains sequenced from one sample in a study of T cells in Graves' hyperthyroidism and ophthalmopathy. RNA transcripts were the template for amplifying TCR beta CDR3 regions. The TCR CDR3 was amplified in a first-round RT-PCR using the HTBI primer set. TCRdb independently ran MiXCR on the multiplex PCR reads; one entry per CDR3 protein. The data hold around 600,000 distinct CDR3 sequences, with roughly 15% observed a single time. Sequenced material: blood. The receptors shown here come from a woman between 50 and 59 years old with Graves' ophthalmopathy.

This clonotype was observed at least ten times. This chain links TRBV7-2 with TRBJ2-1; 8 nucleotides line up with TRBD1. The CDR3 contains 14 residues. The germline V gene has CDR1 SGHTA and CDR2 FQGNSA. Trimming at V came to 5 bases and at J to 6 bases, leaving 6 bases not matched to a gene. CDR3 amino acids: CASSVDRASNEQFF. In DNA form, the CDR3 reads TGTGCCAGCAGCGTGGACAGGGCTAGCAATGAGCAGTTCTTC.

The V gene is TRBV30, the J gene TRBJ1-4, with TRBD1 matching 9 bases. V trimming: 5 bases; J trimming: 7 bases; junction bases outside the gene matches: 5. The CDR3 contains 13 residues. The germline gives CDR1 GTSNPN, CDR2 SVGIG (reference sequence). The CDR3 region has the DNA TGTGCCTGGGGGGGACAGGGCCGTGAAAAACTGTTTTTT. It is translated as CAWGGQGREKLFF.

This clonotype was counted only a few times. This rearrangement joins TRBV7-9 to TRBJ1-1; D ambiguous. The CDR3 loop spans 11 amino acids. V lost 8 bases to trimming and J lost 0 bases, with 4 bases between them. The germline CDR1 and CDR2 sequences are SEHNR and FQNEAQ (reference sequence). Here the CDR3 reads CASGVNTEAFF. Here the CDR3 DNA reads TGTGCCAGCGGGGTGAACACTGAAGCTTTCTTT.

At least ten counts were recorded for this clonotype. This rearrangement joins TRBV5-6 to TRBJ2-1; D assignment may be TRBD1 or TRBD2 (5 bases each). V lost 4 bases and J lost 10, with 18 bases in between. CDR1 is SGHDT and CDR2 is YYEEEE in the germline V gene. This CDR3 is built from 14 residues. CDR3 DNA sequence: TGTGCCAGCAGCCCCGGGGCGAATGATGAGGAGCAGTTCTTC. Protein sequence: CASSPGANDEEQFF.

This clonotype was detected ten times or more. The chain carries TRBV7-3 and TRBJ1-1; no reliable D call. The CDR3 loop spans 13 amino acids. Trimming left V 6 bases short and J 3 bases short, with 11 bases between. The germline V gene has CDR1 SGHTA and CDR2 FQGTGA. CDR3 DNA sequence: TGTGCCAGCAGAATTTCATGGGACACTGAAGCTTTCTTT. Encoded protein: CASRISWDTEAFF.

The table lists this clonotype with a few counts. The chain employs TRBV7-8 and TRBJ1-4; possibly TRBD1 for D (6 bases). Germline V gives CDR1 SGHVS, CDR2 FQNEAQ. The CDR3 length is 17 residues. Trimming removed 4 bases from V and 0 bases from J, with 15 bases in between. The CDR3 bases are TGTGCCAGCAGCTCCGGCCCCGGGACATCAACTAATGAAAAACTGTTTTTT. Protein product: CASSSGPGTSTNEKLFF.

This clonotype has at least ten counts. V gene TRBV7-8 combines with J gene TRBJ1-1; D is ambiguous. Deletions cut 0 bases from V and 6 bases from J, with 8 bases between. The CDR3 length is 13 residues. In germline, CDR1 is SGHVS, CDR2 FQNEAQ. CDR3 in amino acids: CASSLANGAEAFF. The CDR3 DNA follows: TGTGCCAGCAGCTTAGCGAATGGGGCTGAAGCTTTCTTT.

The sample holds a few counts of this clonotype. The chain combines TRBV18 with TRBJ2-1; TRBD1 matches at 9 bases. This CDR3 contains 14 residues. Germline V gives CDR1 KGHSH, CDR2 LQKENI. The V gene end was trimmed by 5 bases and the J gene end by 9 bases; junction bases not matched to a gene: 8. CDR3 coding DNA: TGTGCCAGCTCATCGGGACAGGGAGTTGGTGAGCAGTTCTTC. It codes for CASSSGQGVGEQFF.

Comments on this clonotype: A read error may explain this, as a much larger clone is one base away. V gene TRBV6-2 or TRBV6-3 combines with J gene TRBJ2-6; D gene unclear. Looked up from germline, CDR1 is MNHEY and CDR2 is SVGEGT. The CDR3 extends over 13 amino acids. V lost 2 bases, J lost 2 bases, and 1 base lay in between. CDR3 sequence: CASSYTGANVLTF. CDR3 bases: TGTGCCAGCAGTTACACTGGGGCCAACGTCCTGACTTTC.

The table lists this clonotype with many counts. The gene calls are TRBV7-2 and TRBJ2-3, with D possibly being TRBD1 (5 bases). The CDR3 is 15 amino acids. V lost 3 bases, J lost 3 bases, and 13 bases lay in between. The germline V gene has CDR1 SGHTA and CDR2 FQGNSA. CDR3 coding DNA: TGTGCCAGCAGCTTCTTGACAGCCAAGACAGATACGCAGTATTTT. It specifies CASSFLTAKTDTQYF.

This clonotype was observed at least ten times. V gene TRBV5-1 combines with J gene TRBJ2-3; 9 bases map to TRBD1. There are 14 residues in the CDR3. Germline V gene sequence: CDR1 SGHRS, CDR2 YFSETQ. Unmatched junction bases numbered 4, after V lost 4 bases and J lost 4 bases. The CDR3 region has the DNA TGCGCCAGCAGCCCCGGACAGGGGCCAGATACGCAGTATTTT. It yields the protein CASSPGQGPDTQYF.

This clonotype is a singleton in its sample. Being one base from a much bigger clone, this may be a read error. V is TRBV10-3 and J is TRBJ2-1; D is ambiguous. CDR1 and CDR2 (germline): ENHRY, SYGVKD. There are 13 residues in the CDR3. The DNA of the CDR3 is TGTGCCATCCGCCCCCAAGCCTACAATGAGCGGTTCTTC. This codes for CAIRPQAYNERFF.

This clonotype was seen ten or more times. The chain joins TRBV2 to TRBJ2-5; perhaps TRBD2 as D (7 bases). This CDR3 contains 16 residues. Per germline, CDR1 SNHLY and CDR2 FYNNEI. V was cut by 4 bases and J by 4 bases, with 19 bases left in between. The CDR3 DNA sequence: TGTGCCAGCAGTGGACGAGGGGGGGGAGGGCCAGAGACCCAGTACTTC. Translating it yields CASSGRGGGGPETQYF.

This clonotype has ten or more counts. The rearrangement links TRBV7-2 to TRBJ2-4, with D perhaps TRBD1 or TRBD2 (6 bases each). Trimming took off 0 bases at V and 6 bases at J, with 12 bases between the two ends. The CDR3 is 15 residues long. In germline, CDR1 is SGHTA, CDR2 FQGNSA. The chain's CDR3 is CASSLAAGGGNIQYF. The CDR3 bases are TGTGCCAGCAGCTTAGCGGCCGGGGGCGGAAACATTCAGTACTTC.

This clonotype appeared a few times. This chain links TRBV5-5 with TRBJ2-7; D is ambiguous. With 2 bases removed from V and 1 base from J, the gap between germline ends came to 10 bases. The CDR3 consists of 14 residues. CDR1 and CDR2 (germline): SGHKS, YYEKEE (reference sequence). This chain's CDR3 is CASSFYEESYEQYF. CDR3 DNA: TGTGCCAGCAGCTTCTATGAGGAATCCTACGAGCAGTACTTC. The full variable domain, its missing parts supplied by reference TRBV5-5 and TRBJ2-7, is DAGVTQSPTHLIKTRGQQVTLRCSPISGHKSVSWYQQVLGQGPQFIFQYYEKEERGRGNFPDRFSARQFPNYSSELNVNALLLGDSALYLCASSFYEESYEQYFGPGTRLTVT.

This clonotype was picked up a small number of times. The chain joins TRBV7-9 to TRBJ2-7; weak D call: TRBD1 (6 bases). Germline lookup yields CDR1 SEHNR and CDR2 FQNEAQ (reference sequence). V was cut by 4 bases and J by 2 bases, with 6 bases left in between. The CDR3 sequence is 12 residues long. The CDR3, as DNA: TGTGCCAGCAGCTGGACAGCCTACGAGCAGTACTTC. It specifies CASSWTAYEQYF.

Many counts were recorded for this clonotype. This chain joins TRBV28 and TRBJ2-1; 14 bases agree with TRBD2. J gave up 13 bases and V 5 bases, and 10 bases lay outside the gene matches. The CDR3 covers 15 residues. CDR1 and CDR2 from the germline V gene are MDHEN and SYDVKM. In DNA form, the CDR3 reads TGTGCCAGCAGTCCCGGGACTAGCGGGAGAGTTGGCCAGTTCTTC. As protein: CASSPGTSGRVGQFF.

CDR3 protein: CASSLARLAETQYF. Written as DNA, the CDR3 is TGTGCCAGCAGTTTAGCCCGACTAGCAGAGACCCAGTACTTC. J is TRBJ2-5 and V is TRBV12-3 or TRBV12-4; 7 bases align to TRBD2. The CDR3 loop spans 14 amino acids. The junction had 2 bases not matched to a gene; V was cut back by 0 bases and J by 4 bases.

The chain is built from TRBV4-1 and TRBJ2-3; D is perhaps TRBD1 or TRBD2 (5 bases each). The CDR3 runs to 17 residues. Germline CDR1 MGHRA, CDR2 YSYEKL. V shed 0 bases and J shed 3 bases, with 16 bases lying between them. Written as DNA, the CDR3 is TGCGCCAGCAGCCAAGAAGGGACCACCTCCTGGACAGATACGCAGTATTTT. Encoded protein: CASSQEGTTSWTDTQYF.

The V call is TRBV20-1, the J call TRBJ1-2; TRBD1 agrees at 9 bases. Germline CDR1 is DFQATT and CDR2 is SNEGSKA (reference sequence). Losses at the gene ends were 7 bases for V and 7 bases for J; bases not matched to a gene: 10. The CDR3 covers 13 residues. CDR3 residues: CSVLGQGGGGYTF. In DNA, the CDR3 is TGCAGTGTCCTGGGACAGGGAGGTGGTGGCTACACCTTC.